This TCR beta chain was recorded in a study of T cells in Graves' hyperthyroidism and ophthalmopathy. Study as a whole: Any treatment followed the collection of peripheral blood at initial diagnosis. General observations from the study: Ophthalmopathy cases were set apart from stable hyperthyroidism by a 13 V-J model. Appearing also in blood were most of the thyroid clonotypes expanded above 0.001.

The CDR3 consists of 19 residues. Germline V gene lookup returns CDR1 SGHVS and CDR2 FQNEAQ. The V and J ends lost 1 base and 0 bases respectively, with 18 bases between them. It was RNA transcripts that yielded the amplified TCR beta CDR3 regions. HTBI primers were the set used in a first-round RT-PCR of the TCR CDR3. TCRdb reprocessed the multiplex PCR reads via MiXCR and lists one record per CDR3 protein. The sample has 800,000 or so distinct CDR3 sequences; about 38% are singletons. Turning to this clonotype: No antigen is known for it.

The chain links TRBV7-8 to TRBJ1-4, with a weak D call TRBD1 (5 bases). The sample comprised blood. The source is a man younger than 35 with Graves' hyperthyroidism. The CDR3 sequence is CASSLGSGTDLATNEKLFF. CDR3 sequence (DNA): TGTGCCAGCAGCTTAGGATCCGGGACGGACCTTGCAACTAATGAAAAACTGTTTTTT.